A single T cell receptor beta chain is shown here with its context. Its antigen is unknown. No much larger clone exists at a distance of one base, and base qualities are not known. This entry comes from a study of shared clonotypes between healthy human individuals (dated by TCRdb to about 2020). Concerning the study at large: The cohort included a few men and two women between 18 and 49 years of age. For each donor, CD4 naive and CD4 memory were each given three plates, CD8 naive was given two plates, and CD8 memory was given one plate. To estimate repertoire size and how much clonotypes are shared between individuals, the study performed deep sequencing of blood TCR repertoires from a few healthy adults. To increase sequencing depth and limit assay-specific biases, TCR repertoire library preparation and sequencing were carried out by different laboratories using diverse techniques. Each donor's leukapheresis produced roughly between roughly 0.85 and 10 billion PBMCs. Overall study results and their limits: Sharing across four donors was observed for approximately 5% of naive CD4, 3% to 3.5% of naive CD8, 2% to 2.5% of memory CD4, and around 0.42% of memory CD8 clonotypes. Based on pairwise subsampling, the degree of clonotype sharing among donors was expected to be affected by sequencing depth. Higher generation probabilities were observed for clonotypes shared by all four sorted-subset donors than for non-shared clonotypes. Incomplete sequencing was indicated by rarefaction of sorted-subset datasets, despite the large sequencing depth. Because the study included only a small number of donors, the genetic and exposure-history diversity represented was limited. Only blood was sampled, and tissue TCR repertoires likely differ from those in blood. Estimated clonotype richness was generally larger for naive than for memory subsets.

TCR CDR3 regions were amplified from genomic DNA by multiplex PCR using the deep immunoSEQ assay. Extracted genomic DNA from each cell subset was distributed evenly across all wells of several immunoSEQ 96-well plates, and each plate was treated as a replicate. Each replicate PCR for sorted subsets received around 200 ng genomic DNA, equal to roughly 30,000 T cell genomes. Purified libraries were quantified with a Qubit 3.0 fluorometer, sized on a Bioanalyzer 2100, and re-quantified with the KAPA Library Quantification kit. Every immunoSEQ 96-well plate was sequenced on a separate single-read 150-cycle Illumina NextSeq 550 flow cell. In the authors' own workflow: Because only junctional sequences without quality scores were contained in the immunoSEQ output, filtering matching that applied to full-length reads could not be performed. To assign V/J genes and CDR3, sequences were annotated using PyIR, a Python wrapper for IgBLAST v1.9, with IMGT germline references. Reads were removed for weak V/J assignments (E-value above 1e-6), missing CDR3, stop codons, out-of-frame junctions, or ambiguous translated residues. A V3J clonotype was defined by an identical inferred V gene, J gene, and CDR3 amino acid sequence. Percentage overlap between repertoires was computed as shared unique clonotypes divided by the size of the smaller repertoire. Repertoire richness was assessed with RTK rarefaction, the Chao1 estimator, and Recon v2.1 estimates of unobserved clonotypes. Generation probabilities for all TCRbeta clonotypes obtained by the gDNA method from a handful of donors were computed using OLGA. What TCRdb holds here is the immuneACCESS table cut down to in-frame rearrangements. Part of the clones is not present; checked against another copy, under half of the missing clones reflect an unresolved V gene, and the others are unexplained. V and J calls and clone size come straight from that table; D and trimming were deduced from the DNA. For this sample there are approximately 1.4 million clones; nearly 99% appear just once. Of the sample, 0.45% is held by the ten largest clones.

The germline V gene yields SGHVS for CDR1 and FQNEAQ for CDR2. The cysteine opens and the phenylalanine closes a CDR3 of 13 amino acids. Only the CDR3 part of the read is kept: 39 bases, read in frame from the first base. The junction shows trimming of 4 bases on V and 7 bases on J, and the gene matches do not reach 5 bases of it. The donors were healthy, HIV-negative adults with no recently reported acute infections or vaccinations. Every donor was a Caucasian adult living in Nashville, Tennessee, USA. CD4+ T cells were enriched through magnetic negative selection, after which naive cells were positively selected on CD45RA and the remaining negative fraction served as the memory subset. Blood was obtained by leukapheresis, after which PBMCs were separated by Ficoll-Histopaque density gradient centrifugation and cryopreserved in liquid nitrogen vapor phase. Analytical flow cytometry was used to check the purity and quantity of each magnetically sorted T cell population. Each sorted fraction had its genomic DNA isolated and then quantified by UV absorbance on a Nanodrop 2000c.

Sequencing input: naive CD4+ T cells sorted from blood. In the paper's terms, the cell subset or site label means: CD45RA+ positively selected. This clonotype was sampled from a man aged 25 to 45 in good health. Here the chain combines TRBV7-8 and TRBJ2-3; 7 bases in the middle match TRBD2. The nucleotides are TGTGCCAGCAGCTCGGGACTACTATATACGCAGTATTTT. This yields the protein CASSSGLLYTQYF. This CDR3, with the reference TRBV7-8 and TRBJ2-3 proteins standing in past its ends, gives the full variable domain GAGVSQSPRYKVAKRGQDVALRCDPISGHVSLFWYQQALGQGPEFLTYFQNEAQLDKSGLPSDRFFAERPEGSVSTLKIQRTQQEDSAVYLCASSSGLLYTQYFGPGTRLTVL.